The clone carrying this TCR beta chain has just one count. This CDR3 contains 14 residues. The V gene's germline CDR1 is SGHTA and CDR2 FQGNSA. V was trimmed by 4 bases and J by 5 bases, leaving 14 bases between them. This record belongs to a study of control samples from healthy donors and cancer patients. TCRdb's table, derived via immunoSEQ multiplex PCR, lists solely in-frame clones and lacks some. The sample yields roughly 120,000 clones, approximately 90% seen once. The clonotype originates from a woman aged 65 to 85 in good health. The chain uses TRBV7-2 and TRBJ2-5; either TRBD1 or TRBD2 may supply D (6 bases each). Sequenced: blood. Here the CDR3 reads CASSSRGAGETQYF. DNA of the CDR3: TGTGCCAGCAGCTCAAGGGGGGCAGGTGAGACCCAGTACTTC.